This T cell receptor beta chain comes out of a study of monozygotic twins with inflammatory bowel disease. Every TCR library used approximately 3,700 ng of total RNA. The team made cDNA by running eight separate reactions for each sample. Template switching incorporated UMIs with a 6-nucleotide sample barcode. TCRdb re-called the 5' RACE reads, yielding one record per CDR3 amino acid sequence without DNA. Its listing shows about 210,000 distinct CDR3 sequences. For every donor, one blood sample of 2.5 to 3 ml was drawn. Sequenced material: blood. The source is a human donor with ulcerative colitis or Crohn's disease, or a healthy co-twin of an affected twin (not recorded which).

CDR3 amino acids: CAWSRDRPQSYTF. The J gene is TRBJ1-2, the V gene TRBV30; TCRdb returns TRBD1, unconfirmable since there is no DNA. The germline V gene has CDR1 GTSNPN and CDR2 SVGIG (reference sequence). This CDR3 comprises 13 residues.